This TCR beta chain was observed in a study of T cell responses to AZD1222 COVID-19 vaccine. Assay: immunoSEQ multiplex PCR; the TCRdb copy retains only in-frame clones and omits some. Among 150,000 to 200,000 clones listed, roughly 93% were seen once. Notes on the study in general: Donors skewed white British and female; clonal diversity was possibly underestimated. Of the AZD1222 recipients, only five to seven were seropositive at baseline.

CDR1 is SGHVS, CDR2 FQNEAQ, per germline. The CDR3 is 15 residues long. Trimming pared 6 bases from V and 4 bases from J, leaving 17 bases between. As to this clone: The antigen is unknown.

The sequence was collected from an adult in good health. Sequenced here: peripheral blood, sampled on day 0 of AZD1222 vaccination. V usage is TRBV7-8 and J usage is TRBJ2-3; D is ambiguous. The CDR3 reads CASSKARAAPDTQYF. CDR3 sequence (DNA): TGTGCCAGCAGTAAGGCTAGGGCGGCTCCAGATACGCAGTATTTT.